This entry lists 28 T cell receptor beta chains sequenced from one sample in a study of neoadjuvant anti-PD-1 for oral cavity cancer listed by TCRdb under 2021. The library was obtained by the immunoSEQ multiplex PCR assay. In TCRdb, the immuneACCESS table is reduced to in-frame sequences with V and J assigned. These tables do not hold every clone; where another copy was compared, an unresolved V gene accounts for under half, and the others remain unexplained. This sample lists some 10,000 clones; around 60% were detected once. Clones ranked in the top ten supply 4% to 4.5% of the sample. The sample's time point label, in plain terms: after neoadjuvant nivolumab, at surgical resection. This sample comprised PBMCs, obtained after nivolumab (anti-PD-1) treatment. These receptor sequences come from a person aged 35-79 years with oral cavity squamous cell carcinoma.

This chain joins TRBV30 and TRBJ1-2, with a weak D call TRBD1 (5 bases). This CDR3 has 14 amino acids. The germline CDR1 and CDR2 sequences are GTSNPN and SVGIG (reference sequence). With 0 bases removed from V and 4 bases from J, the gap between germline ends came to 12 bases. CDR3 nucleotides: TGTGCCTGGAGTGTACCTGGGGACTTCTATGGCTACACCTTC. Protein: CAWSVPGDFYGYTF.

This rearrangement joins TRBV7-9 to TRBJ2-1; TRBD2 is a possible D gene (6 bases). This CDR3 region has 18 residues. Trimming removed 5 bases from V and 0 bases from J, with 20 bases in between. Per the germline V gene, CDR1 is SEHNR and CDR2 is FQNEAQ (reference sequence). The CDR3 region is CASSLEGFTGDSYNEQFF. In nucleotides, the CDR3 is TGTGCCAGCAGCCTAGAGGGGTTCACGGGGGACTCCTACAATGAGCAGTTCTTC. Full variable domain (missing parts from reference TRBV7-9 and TRBJ2-1): DTGVSQNPRHKITKRGQNVTFRCDPISEHNRLYWYRQTLGQGPEFLTYFQNEAQLEKSRLLSDRFSAERPKGSFSTLEIQRTEQGDSAMYLCASSLEGFTGDSYNEQFFGPGTRLTVL.

The chain has TRBV6-4 and TRBJ2-1, with D unclear. The V end was cut by 4 bases, the J end by 8 bases, with 6 bases between. The CDR3 loop spans 11 amino acids. Germline V gene lookup returns CDR1 MRHNA and CDR2 SNTAGT. CDR3 coding DNA: TGTGCCAGCAGTGCCCGCGATGAGCAGTTCTTC. Translating it yields CASSARDEQFF.

The chain has TRBV5-1 and TRBJ2-3, with D possibly matching TRBD2 (6 bases). Trimming stripped 0 bases from V and 2 bases from J, with 10 bases between. Per germline, CDR1 SGHRS and CDR2 YFSETQ. There are 15 residues in the CDR3. DNA of the CDR3: TGCGCCAGCAGCTTGGGCGGGGCCGCCACAGATACGCAGTATTTT. This gives the protein CASSLGGAATDTQYF.

This clone has only a few counts. The chain recombines TRBV18 with TRBJ2-7, with D perhaps TRBD1 (6 bases). Germline V gives CDR1 KGHSH, CDR2 LQKENI. V was pared by 2 bases and J by 6 bases, with 8 bases between. This CDR3 has 12 amino acids. The CDR3 nucleotides are TGTGCCAGCTCACCAAGGGGGTCCGAGCAGTACTTC. This codes for CASSPRGSEQYF.

This clone was found once. The V call is TRBV7-2, the J call TRBJ2-7; 9 positions agree with TRBD2. This CDR3 spans 17 amino acids. The germline V gene has CDR1 SGHTA and CDR2 FQGNSA. V dropped 2 bases and J dropped 0; count of bases not matched to a gene: 8. The CDR3 here is CASSLISGGPLSYEQYF. The CDR3 nucleotides read TGTGCCAGCAGCTTAATTAGCGGGGGACCGCTCTCCTACGAGCAGTACTTC.

The chain employs TRBV10-1 and TRBJ2-1; possibly TRBD2 for D (5 bases). The CDR3 is 15 residues long. Deletions cut 3 bases from V and 0 bases from J, with 9 bases between. Looked up from germline, CDR1 is WNHNN and CDR2 is SYGVQD (reference sequence). This chain's CDR3 is CASSDIASSYNEQFF. The CDR3 DNA is TGCGCCAGCAGTGATATAGCGAGCTCCTACAATGAGCAGTTCTTC.

The chain is built from TRBV19 and TRBJ2-2, with 8 bases identical to TRBD1. CDR1 is LNHDA and CDR2 is SQIVND in the germline V gene (reference sequence). The CDR3 runs 15 residues. V lost 10 bases to trimming and J lost 1 base; unmatched junction nucleotides: 8. The CDR3 here is CATRGQGGNTGELFF. CDR3 DNA sequence: TGTGCCACCAGGGGGCAGGGCGGGAACACCGGGGAGCTGTTTTTT.

V and J are TRBV7-3 and TRBJ2-3; 10 bases map to TRBD1. CDR3 length equals 15 residues. V dropped 5 bases and J dropped 1; count of bases not matched to a gene: 3. Germline CDR1 and CDR2: SGHTA and FQGTGA. The CDR3: CASSPGQGRTDTQYF. CDR3 coding DNA: TGTGCCAGCAGCCCGGGACAGGGGCGCACAGATACGCAGTATTTT. Complete variable domain (other parts from reference TRBV7-3 and TRBJ2-3): GAGVSQTPSNKVTEKGKYVELRCDPISGHTALYWYRQSLGQGPEFLIYFQGTGAADDSGLPNDRFFAVRPEGSVSTLKIQRTERGDSAVYLCASSPGQGRTDTQYFGPGTRLTVL.

V is TRBV7-9 and J is TRBJ1-2, with 7 bases lining up with TRBD1. The V segment lost 3 bases and the J segment 3 bases; nucleotides outside the gene matches: 10. Germline CDR1 is SEHNR and CDR2 is FQNEAQ (reference sequence). The CDR3 sequence is 16 residues long. The CDR3 loop reads CASSFSRQGLYYGYTF. The CDR3 DNA sequence: TGTGCCAGCAGCTTTTCGAGACAGGGTCTCTACTATGGCTACACCTTC.

The chain links TRBV5-1 to TRBJ2-1, with 10 bases identical to TRBD2. The germline gives CDR1 SGHRS, CDR2 YFSETQ. V shed 4 bases, J shed 7 bases, and the junction held 8 bases outside the gene matches. This CDR3 is 15 amino acids long. The CDR3 DNA reads as TGCGCCAGCAGCACTACTAGCGGGGTAAGAAATGAGCAGTTCTTC. Encoded protein: CASSTTSGVRNEQFF.

DNA for the CDR3: TGTGCCAGCAGCCCTACTAGCGGGGGGACCTACGAGCAGTACTTC. Its protein product is CASSPTSGGTYEQYF. The chain couples TRBV28 to TRBJ2-7, with 12 bases aligning to TRBD2. The V gene's germline CDR1 is MDHEN and CDR2 SYDVKM. V shed 6 bases, J shed 2 bases, and the junction held 5 bases outside the gene matches. The CDR3 runs 15 residues.

The genes are TRBV5-1 and TRBJ2-2; D possibly uses TRBD1 or TRBD2 (5 bases each). In germline, CDR1 is SGHRS, CDR2 YFSETQ. The CDR3 is 14 amino acids. V gave up 5 bases and J gave up 2 bases, with 10 bases separating them. The CDR3 reads CASRSGPNTGELFF. For the CDR3, the DNA is TGCGCCAGCAGGTCGGGGCCCAACACCGGGGAGCTGTTTTTT.

The V gene is TRBV6-5, the J gene TRBJ2-2, with D possibly matching TRBD1 (5 bases). V shed 0 bases and J shed 4 bases, with 9 bases lying between them. CDR3 length: 15 amino acids. Germline assignment: CDR1 MNHEY and CDR2 SVGAGI. CDR3 residues: CASSYSRVSTGELFF. The DNA for the CDR3 is TGTGCCAGCAGTTACTCCAGGGTTAGCACCGGGGAGCTGTTTTTT.

This rearrangement joins TRBV5-8 to TRBJ1-5; no reliable D call. CDR3 size: 13 residues. The V end lost 4 bases, the J end lost 4 bases, and 9 bases lay between the germline ends. From germline, CDR1 is SGHTS and CDR2 YDEGEE. The DNA for the CDR3 is TGTGCCAGCAGCCATCTGAGGAATCAGCCCCAGCATTTT. Translated, it gives CASSHLRNQPQHF.

The chain recombines TRBV29-1 with TRBJ1-1; TRBD1 is a possible D gene (5 bases). The germline V gene encodes CDR1 SQVTM and CDR2 ANQGSEA. The germline V and J ends were trimmed by 5 bases and 3 bases, with 19 bases remaining between them. The CDR3 is 15 amino acids. CDR3 amino acids: CSVTWGRSVDTEAFF. The CDR3 coding sequence is TGCAGCGTTACGTGGGGGAGAAGTGTGGACACTGAAGCTTTCTTT.

This clone was seen a few times. The chain has TRBV6-5 and TRBJ1-2; 7 bases are shared with TRBD1. Unmatched junction bases numbered 4, after V lost 6 bases and J lost 6 bases. The germline gives CDR1 MNHEY, CDR2 SVGAGI. This CDR3 has 12 residues. CDR3: CASRRTGDGYTF. CDR3 in DNA: TGTGCCAGCAGGCGTACAGGGGATGGCTACACCTTC.

This clone was picked up a small number of times. J is TRBJ1-2 and V is TRBV28; 7 nucleotides align to TRBD1. The CDR3 loop spans 13 amino acids. In germline, CDR1 is MDHEN, CDR2 SYDVKM. With V trimmed by 6 bases and J by 4 bases, 5 bases remained unmatched. CDR3 amino acids: CASSARGGYGYTF. CDR3 nucleotide sequence: TGTGCCAGCAGCGCCAGGGGGGGCTATGGCTACACCTTC.

This clone turned up a few times. V is TRBV28 and J is TRBJ2-7, with 9 bases identical to TRBD1. This CDR3 is 15 amino acids long. Trimming took 6 bases from V and 2 from J; bases not matched to a gene: 8. Looked up from germline, CDR1 is MDHEN and CDR2 is SYDVKM. The CDR3 loop reads CASRPSGTGTYEQYF. In nucleotides, the CDR3 is TGTGCCAGCAGGCCCTCCGGGACAGGGACCTACGAGCAGTACTTC.

The rearrangement uses TRBV10-3 and TRBJ1-1; the D gene is possibly TRBD1 (5 bases). Germline CDR1 is ENHRY and CDR2 is SYGVKD. The V end was cut by 4 bases, the J end by 1 base, with 13 bases between. This CDR3 is built from 15 residues. The CDR3: CAISVSLDTNTEAFF. In nucleotides, the CDR3 is TGTGCCATCAGTGTTAGTTTGGACACGAACACTGAAGCTTTCTTT.

This clone was recorded a few times. CDR3 coding DNA: TGCAGCGTTGAACGCAAGGGGGGTAGTAGAGGGACTGAAGCTTTCTTT. Its translation: CSVERKGGSRGTEAFF. The chain recombines TRBV29-1 with TRBJ1-1; TRBD1 is a possible D gene (6 bases). This CDR3 has 16 residues. V was clipped by 2 bases and J by 5 bases, with 21 bases between them. Looked up from germline, CDR1 is SQVTM and CDR2 is ANQGSEA.

The V gene is TRBV12-5, the J gene TRBJ2-7; unclear D gene. The CDR3 runs to 12 residues. The ends were cut back, 7 bases at V and 6 bases at J, with 13 bases in the middle. Germline CDR1 and CDR2: LGHNT and FRNRAP. As DNA, the CDR3 is TGTGCTAGTGAGGGATGGACCGGCGAGCAGTACTTC. Residues: CASEGWTGEQYF.

This chain connects TRBV7-9 to TRBJ2-5; D possibly corresponds to TRBD2 (5 bases). Germline V gives CDR1 SEHNR, CDR2 FQNEAQ (reference sequence). Between the trimmed V and J ends, which lost 5 bases and 7 bases, there was a span of 20 bases. The CDR3 consists of 15 residues. DNA for the CDR3: TGTGCCAGCAGCCCCCTTACTATCTCTCGGGGGACCCAGTACTTC. Translating it yields CASSPLTISRGTQYF.

V and J are TRBV6-1 and TRBJ2-7, with TRBD1 as a possible D gene (6 bases). Germline V lookup: CDR1 MNHNS, CDR2 SASEGT. V dropped 8 bases and J dropped 6 bases, with 14 bases sitting between them. The CDR3 runs 12 residues. The CDR3 DNA reads as TGTGCCAGCGGTCGGGTAGGGGGCGAGCAGTACTTC. Translation: CASGRVGGEQYF.

The V gene is TRBV7-3, the J gene TRBJ2-5, with 7 positions matching TRBD2. The CDR3 loop spans 14 amino acids. Trimming cost V 5 bases and J 0 bases; bases outside gene matches: 3. Germline assignment: CDR1 SGHTA and CDR2 FQGTGA. The CDR3 here is CASSASGHQETQYF. CDR3 sequence (DNA): TGTGCCAGCAGCGCTAGCGGCCACCAAGAGACCCAGTACTTC.

The CDR3 sequence is CASSLRAGPYNEQFF. CDR3 sequence (DNA): TGCGCCAGCAGCTTGAGAGCGGGACCATACAATGAGCAGTTCTTC. The chain combines TRBV5-1 with TRBJ2-1, with TRBD2 matching 7 bases. CDR1 and CDR2 from the germline V gene are SGHRS and YFSETQ. This CDR3 spans 15 amino acids. V dropped 1 base and J dropped 4; count of bases not matched to a gene: 5.

The sample holds a few counts of this clone. The chain couples TRBV5-8 to TRBJ1-3; D remains unclear. V lost 0 bases, J lost 4 bases, and 11 bases lay in between. This CDR3 contains 15 residues. Germline V gene data show CDR1 as SGHTS and CDR2 as YDEGEE. The CDR3, as DNA: TGTGCCAGCAGCTTGGAACGTGACGTCGGAAACACCATATATTTT. Its protein product is CASSLERDVGNTIYF.

This clone was seen just once. The V gene is TRBV27, the J gene TRBJ1-2; the D is unclear. CDR1 is MNHEY and CDR2 is SMNVEV in the germline V gene (reference sequence). V lost 6 bases and J lost 7, with 18 bases in between. The length of the CDR3 is 14 residues. CDR3 nucleotide sequence: TGTGCCAGCAGGCGACAACCACTAGTGAGTGGCTACACCTTC. Its protein product is CASRRQPLVSGYTF.